These 20 T cell receptor beta chains originate from one sample sequenced in a study of vaccination effects on CD4 cells after COVID-19. Assay used: immunoSEQ multiplex PCR; TCRdb lists only in-frame clones, some missing. The data contain fewer than 65,000 clones, 80% to 90% of them singletons. ViraFEST expansion of antigen-specific CD4+ T cells with viral peptide pools preceded sequencing. Upon completion of approximately ten days in culture, CD4+ T cells were isolated. These receptors have no identified antigens. The sample was CD4+ T cells from PBMCs cultured with HCoV-229E spike peptides, taken before COVID-19 vaccination. Receptors were obtained from a human donor who received a COVID-19 vaccine.

V gene TRBV4-3 combines with J gene TRBJ2-7; 10 bases align to TRBD1. V lost 1 base to trimming and J lost 5 bases; unmatched junction nucleotides: 8. There are 16 residues in the CDR3. Germline V gene lookup returns CDR1 LGHNA and CDR2 YSLEER. The CDR3 DNA is TGCGCCAGCAGCCAAGGTCGCGCCGGGACAGGGGACGAGCAGTACGTC. Protein product: CASSQGRAGTGDEQYV.

There are a few counts of this clone. The V and J genes are TRBV18 and TRBJ2-7; maybe TRBD1 (5 bases). CDR3 length equals 12 residues. Trimming shortened V by 6 bases and J by 3 bases, and 9 bases separated the two germline ends. Germline CDR1 is KGHSH and CDR2 is LQKENI. This chain's CDR3 is CASSDGHYEQYV. The CDR3 coding sequence is TGTGCCAGCTCGGATGGACACTACGAGCAGTACGTC.

This clone occurred a few times. This chain uses TRBV5-4 with TRBJ1-1; D gene unclear. The CDR3 totals 14 residues. V shed 0 bases and J shed 5 bases, with 11 bases lying between them. Germline V gene sequence: CDR1 SGHNT, CDR2 YYREEE (reference sequence). CDR3 nucleotide sequence: TGTGCCAGCAGCTTGGCCAACGGGGAAACTGAAGCTTTCTTT. Translating it yields CASSLANGETEAFF.

V gene TRBV9 combines with J gene TRBJ1-1; 11 nucleotides line up with TRBD1. The CDR3 runs to 15 residues. Germline V lookup: CDR1 SGDLS, CDR2 YYNGEE. The V gene end was trimmed by 3 bases and the J gene end by 1 base; junction bases not matched to a gene: 2. CDR3 in amino acids: CASSEGTGGNTEAFF. The CDR3 bases are TGTGCCAGCAGCGAGGGGACAGGGGGGAACACTGAAGCTTTCTTT.

This sequence joins TRBV29-1 and TRBJ2-1; 7 bases fit TRBD1. CDR3 length: 13 residues. J lost 2 bases, V lost 8 bases, and 6 bases had no gene match. CDR1 SQVTM and CDR2 ANQGSEA come from the germline V gene. Written as DNA, the CDR3 is TGCAGCCTAAACAGGGGCCCCTACAATGAGCAGTTCTTC. This gives the protein CSLNRGPYNEQFF.

The rearrangement uses TRBV5-1 and TRBJ2-6; TRBD2 might be the D (5 bases). Between the trimmed V and J ends, which lost 0 bases and 0 bases, there was a span of 13 bases. The CDR3 loop spans 18 amino acids. From germline, CDR1 is SGHRS and CDR2 YFSETQ. Here the CDR3 reads CASSLGWSGGSGANVLTF. The CDR3 DNA follows: TGCGCCAGCAGCTTGGGGTGGTCAGGAGGCTCTGGGGCCAACGTCCTGACTTTC.

There are a few counts of this clone. This chain links TRBV2 with TRBJ1-5; D perhaps matches TRBD1 (6 bases). The CDR3 covers 13 residues. Trimming left V 10 bases short and J 4 bases short, with 14 bases between. CDR1 SNHLY and CDR2 FYNNEI come from the germline V gene. CDR3 loop: CANSGTPNQPQHF. CDR3 DNA: TGTGCCAACTCCGGGACACCTAATCAGCCCCAGCATTTT.

This clone was counted a few times. The CDR3 DNA sequence: TGTGCCAGCAGAAAATGGACAGGGGATCAGCCCCAGCATTTT. This gives the protein CASRKWTGDQPQHF. The chain is built from TRBV27 and TRBJ1-5; 9 bases are shared with TRBD1. V was pared by 6 bases and J by 5 bases, with 5 bases of the junction left unmatched. The CDR3 consists of 14 residues. Germline values: CDR1 MNHEY, CDR2 SMNVEV (reference sequence).

The V gene is TRBV5-6, the J gene TRBJ1-5; D gene uncertain. Trimming removed 0 bases at V and 6 bases at J, with 10 bases between. Germline assignment: CDR1 SGHDT and CDR2 YYEEEE. This CDR3 is built from 14 residues. The CDR3 DNA reads TGTGCCAGCAGCTTGGGTGGATCTACTCAGCCCCAGCATTTT. It codes for CASSLGGSTQPQHF.

The rearrangement links TRBV4-2 to TRBJ1-5; 7 bases match TRBD1. J was trimmed by 5 bases and V by 1 base; bases with no gene match: 5. Germline CDR1 LGHNA, CDR2 YNFKEQ. The length of the CDR3 is 15 residues. CDR3 protein: CASSQAGGMDQPQHF. CDR3 coding DNA: TGTGCCAGCAGCCAAGCAGGGGGTATGGATCAGCCCCAGCATTTT.

Notes on this clone: Additional DNA sequences in this sample encode the identical CDR3. The gene calls are TRBV5-1 and TRBJ1-4, with TRBD1 matching 9 bases. The germline CDR1 and CDR2 sequences are SGHRS and YFSETQ. The CDR3 spans 16 residues. Unmatched junction bases numbered 10, after V lost 4 bases and J lost 6 bases. The CDR3 region has the DNA TGCGCCAGCAGCCCACGGACAGGGGCTGGGGATGAAAAACTGTTTTTT. Its protein is CASSPRTGAGDEKLFF.

Notes on this clone: In the same sample, other DNA sequences code for this CDR3. The chain couples TRBV28 to TRBJ2-7; either TRBD1 or TRBD2 may fit D (5 bases each). CDR1 and CDR2 from the germline V gene are MDHEN and SYDVKM. The CDR3 totals 12 residues. V was cut by 2 bases and J by 4 bases, with 6 bases left in between. This CDR3 is CASSLGGYEQYV. In DNA, the CDR3 is TGTGCCAGCAGTTTAGGGGGTTACGAGCAGTACGTC.

V usage is TRBV6-6 and J usage is TRBJ1-1; D unclear. Germline lookup yields CDR1 MNHNY and CDR2 SVGAGI (reference sequence). The CDR3 has 11 residues. Trimming took off 7 bases at V and 7 bases at J, with 10 bases between the two ends. Here the CDR3 DNA reads TGTGCCAGCACGAGAGACTATGAAGCTTTCTTT. It translates to CASTRDYEAFF.

This clone was counted once. The rearrangement links TRBV24-1 to TRBJ1-2; 7 bases map to TRBD1. The CDR3 spans 13 residues. V dropped 7 bases and J dropped 6; count of bases not matched to a gene: 7. The germline V gene has CDR1 KGHDR and CDR2 SFDVKD. The CDR3 loop is CATRSGTDHGYTF. CDR3 coding DNA: TGTGCCACCAGATCCGGGACAGATCATGGCTACACCTTC.

The V gene is TRBV19, the J gene TRBJ1-2; a weak D match, TRBD1 (6 bases). The germline V and J ends were trimmed by 3 bases and 1 base, with 15 bases remaining between them. The CDR3 totals 16 residues. Germline V gene data show CDR1 as LNHDA and CDR2 as SQIVND (reference sequence). The CDR3 DNA reads TGTGCCAGTAGTATCCGTGCGGGACAACTTAACTATGGCTACACCTTC. Translating gives CASSIRAGQLNYGYTF.

The chain combines TRBV18 with TRBJ1-5; TRBD1 might be the D (5 bases). Trimming cost V 5 bases and J 0 bases, with 8 bases left between them. The germline V gene has CDR1 KGHSH and CDR2 LQKENI. The CDR3 contains 14 residues. CDR3 region: CASSADTSNQPQHF. In DNA form, the CDR3 reads TGTGCCAGCTCAGCGGACACTAGCAATCAGCCCCAGCATTTT.

The rearrangement links TRBV5-5 to TRBJ1-2, with D hard to call. CDR3 size: 15 residues. V was pared by 0 bases and J by 0 bases, with 9 bases between. CDR1 and CDR2 from the germline V gene are SGHKS and YYEKEE (reference sequence). The CDR3 is CASSLVHGSNYGYTF. CDR3 bases: TGTGCCAGCAGCTTGGTACACGGATCTAACTATGGCTACACCTTC.

The J gene is TRBJ2-3, the V gene TRBV12-5; D is perhaps TRBD2 (6 bases). This CDR3 is built from 14 residues. V was pared by 6 bases and J by 6 bases, with 16 bases between. In germline, CDR1 is LGHNT, CDR2 FRNRAP. The CDR3 region has the DNA TGTGCTAGTGGCGGGAGTCAAGGTTTGGATACGCAGTATTTT. It translates to CASGGSQGLDTQYF.

This chain links TRBV13 with TRBJ2-1, with 9 bases lining up with TRBD1. The CDR3 runs to 16 residues. After removal of 5 bases from V and 3 bases from J, the junction contained 8 bases not matched to a gene. The germline V gene has CDR1 PRHDT and CDR2 FYEKMQ (reference sequence). The CDR3 sequence: CASSIRQGVGYNEQFF. DNA for the CDR3: TGTGCCAGCAGCATTCGACAGGGGGTGGGCTACAATGAGCAGTTCTTC.

The gene calls are TRBV10-3 and TRBJ2-3; 13 bases align to TRBD2. Per the germline V gene, CDR1 is ENHRY and CDR2 is SYGVKD. V was clipped by 2 bases and J by 2 bases; unmatched bases: 4. The CDR3 is 17 residues long. Written as DNA, the CDR3 is TGTGCCATCAGTGAGGGGACTAGCGGGGACCTCACAGATACGCAGTATTTT. Amino acids: CAISEGTSGDLTDTQYF.